The clone carrying this TCR beta chain has more than one count but fewer than ten. What it binds is unknown. This sample is drawn from a study of T cell repertoires in cytomegalovirus infection. For the study at large: Signatures in public TCR beta sequences pointed to both CMV infection and matching HLA type.

Regarding the study as a whole: Predominance within the ex vivo response was attributable to HLA-C-restricted CMV-specific TCR beta clonotypes. Cumulative public TCR beta family frequency identified CMV carriers with the relevant HLA.

TCRdb fed the reads into MiXCR, producing one record per CDR3 protein. The sample carries 150,000 to 200,000 distinct CDR3 sequences, about 17% recorded once. The receptor was derived from a human donor in good health (CMV status not recorded). Some clones in this sample may be carry-over from other donors' samples. The sequenced material came from CD8+ T cells from PBMCs.

In nucleotides, the CDR3 is TGTGCCAGCAGTTTATGGGCCCAGGGGGGTGAAGCTTTCTTT. Its protein product is CASSLWAQGGEAFF. This sequence joins TRBV28 and TRBJ1-1; 7 nucleotides match TRBD1. CDR1 MDHEN and CDR2 SYDVKM come from the germline V gene. This CDR3 is built from 14 residues. The junction had 5 bases not matched to a gene; V was cut back by 0 bases and J by 7 bases.